Each of the 17 T cell receptor beta chains below was sequenced from the same sample in a study of cytomegalovirus exposure and HLA in healthy donors. The primer mix had 60 Vbeta and 13 Jbeta primers. Sequencing used immunoSEQ multiplex PCR; TCRdb keeps in-frame clones, though not all of them. Here the sample spans fewer than 110,000 clones, more than 65% being singletons. The sequenced material came from PBMCs. All receptors derive from a young man in good health and CMV-seronegative.

The chain is built from TRBV6-5 and TRBJ2-7; 10 bases match TRBD1. Germline CDR1 reads MNHEY; CDR2 reads SVGAGI. The CDR3 has 15 amino acids. After removal of 4 bases from V and 5 bases from J, the junction contained 8 bases not matched to a gene. CDR3 amino acids: CASSLTTGGYDEQYF. For the CDR3, the DNA is TGTGCCAGCAGTTTAACGACAGGGGGCTACGACGAGCAGTACTTC.

The chain combines TRBV5-1 with TRBJ2-7, with 8 bases aligning to TRBD2. Trimming cost V 2 bases and J 3 bases; bases outside gene matches: 4. This CDR3 contains 14 residues. The germline V gene has CDR1 SGHRS and CDR2 YFSETQ. Here the CDR3 reads CASSLTSGSYEQYF. The DNA for the CDR3 is TGCGCCAGCAGCTTAACCAGCGGGAGCTACGAGCAGTACTTC. The full variable domain, its missing parts supplied by reference TRBV5-1 and TRBJ2-7, is KAGVTQTPRYLIKTRGQQVTLSCSPISGHRSVSWYQQTPGQGLQFLFEYFSETQRNKGNFPGRFSGRQFSNSRSEMNVSTLELGDSALYLCASSLTSGSYEQYFGPGTRLTVT.

In regard to this clone: Sequence at one end of the junction differs from germline and may be a read error. The genes are TRBV6-5 and TRBJ1-1; 7 bases are a match to TRBD1. Germline values: CDR1 MNHEY, CDR2 SVGAGI. This CDR3 comprises 12 residues. This CDR3 reads CAGRTGNTEAFF. CDR3 in DNA: TGTGCCGGCAGGACAGGGAACACTGAAGCTTTCTTT.

The chain couples TRBV9 to TRBJ1-1, with 11 bases fitting TRBD1. V lost 4 bases and J lost 5; bases outside the gene matches: 7. Germline CDR1 and CDR2: SGDLS and YYNGEE. The CDR3 runs 15 residues. Written as DNA, the CDR3 is TGTGCCAGCAGCAAAGAAGGACAGGGGGCAACTGAAGCTTTCTTT. The encoded protein is CASSKEGQGATEAFF.

The chain uses TRBV7-3 and TRBJ2-7; 7 nucleotides match TRBD2. V shed 1 base and J 1 base; nucleotides not matched to a gene: 1. The V gene's germline CDR1 is SGHTA and CDR2 FQGTGA. The CDR3 has 14 amino acids. CDR3 coding DNA: TGTGCCAGCAGCTTAAGGGAGGGGTCCTACGAGCAGTACTTC. Translating gives CASSLREGSYEQYF.

This clone is categorized as medium-sized. CDR3 bases: TGTGCCAGCAGCCAAGATAGGGGCGGGGGGGCCTACGAGCAGTACTTC. Its protein is CASSQDRGGGAYEQYF. The chain is built from TRBV4-2 and TRBJ2-7, with TRBD2 matching over 9 bases. V lost 0 bases to trimming and J lost 2 bases; unmatched junction nucleotides: 5. This CDR3 is built from 16 residues. The germline V gene has CDR1 LGHNA and CDR2 YNFKEQ.

This clone was found once. The chain uses TRBV7-2 and TRBJ2-5; 8 nucleotides match TRBD2. Germline CDR1 is SGHTA and CDR2 is FQGNSA. With V trimmed by 0 bases and J by 1 base, 4 bases remained unmatched. The CDR3 is made up of 16 amino acids. The CDR3: CASSLAHGGVQETQYF. In nucleotides, the CDR3 is TGTGCCAGCAGCTTAGCGCACGGGGGGGTCCAAGAGACCCAGTACTTC.

The V gene is TRBV2, the J gene TRBJ1-1; 7 positions agree with TRBD1. The CDR3 is made up of 14 amino acids. V lost 8 bases and J lost 3; bases outside the gene matches: 9. Germline V lookup: CDR1 SNHLY, CDR2 FYNNEI. CDR3 DNA: TGTGCCAGCTTACGAGGGGGCGATGACACTGAAGCTTTCTTT. The encoded protein is CASLRGGDDTEAFF.

V and J are TRBV30 and TRBJ2-5; 10 positions agree with TRBD2. This CDR3 is 15 amino acids long. Trimming removed 1 base from V and 5 bases from J; junction bases left unmatched: 7. The V gene's germline CDR1 is GTSNPN and CDR2 SVGIG (reference sequence). The DNA for the CDR3 is TGTGCCTGGAGTGAGTTCGCTAGCGGGGGTGAGACCCAGTACTTC. It translates to CAWSEFASGGETQYF.

The gene calls are TRBV11-3 and TRBJ2-7; D may be TRBD2 (6 bases). This CDR3 has 15 amino acids. The V end was cut by 5 bases, the J end by 3 bases, with 17 bases between. Germline V gene data show CDR1 as SGHNT and CDR2 as YENEEA. CDR3 in DNA: TGTGCCAGCAGCCCAGGGCGACGGGGGAACTACGAGCAGTACTTC. Translated, it gives CASSPGRRGNYEQYF.

This chain connects TRBV13 to TRBJ2-5; TRBD2 is a possible D gene (6 bases). The CDR3 sequence is 13 residues long. The V end was cut by 3 bases, the J end by 5 bases, with 10 bases between. Germline assignment: CDR1 PRHDT and CDR2 FYEKMQ (reference sequence). CDR3 protein: CASSLAGRETQYF. The CDR3 nucleotides are TGTGCCAGCAGCTTGGCAGGGAGGGAGACCCAGTACTTC.

The V gene is TRBV2, the J gene TRBJ1-2, with D possibly TRBD1 on 5 matching bases. Germline lookup yields CDR1 SNHLY and CDR2 FYNNEI. The CDR3 is 13 residues long. V was cut by 3 bases and J by 4 bases, with 9 bases left in between. Written as DNA, the CDR3 is TGTGCCAGCAGTGACGGGGGTATCTATGGCTACACCTTC. This gives the protein CASSDGGIYGYTF.

Only a few counts were recorded for this clone. V is TRBV6-1 and J is TRBJ2-7, with TRBD2 matching 7 bases. Trimming took 1 base from V and 2 from J; bases not matched to a gene: 8. The CDR3 loop spans 16 amino acids. CDR1 is MNHNS and CDR2 is SASEGT in the germline V gene. The DNA of the CDR3 is TGTGCCAGCAGTGAAGTAGAGGCTAGCGGCCCCTACGAGCAGTACTTC. Protein sequence: CASSEVEASGPYEQYF.

This chain connects TRBV11-2 to TRBJ2-7, with 8 bases matching TRBD1. The CDR3 loop spans 14 amino acids. The J segment lost 5 bases and the V segment lost 5 bases, leaving 8 bases of the junction unmatched. CDR1 and CDR2 (germline): SGHAT, FQNNGV. The CDR3 bases are TGTGCCAGCAGCCCCCCAGGGGGCCCTCACGAGCAGTACTTC. Amino acids: CASSPPGGPHEQYF.

This clone was observed once. The chain uses TRBV11-3 and TRBJ2-1; tentative D call: TRBD2 (5 bases). V shed 1 base and J shed 4 bases, with 11 bases lying between them. CDR1 and CDR2 (germline): SGHNT, YENEEA. The CDR3 totals 15 residues. Here the CDR3 DNA reads TGTGCCAGCAGCTTAGCGGGGTCGGTTTACAATGAGCAGTTCTTC. This gives the protein CASSLAGSVYNEQFF.

The chain employs TRBV28 and TRBJ1-4; D unresolved. The CDR3 is made up of 15 amino acids. Looked up from germline, CDR1 is MDHEN and CDR2 is SYDVKM. Between the trimmed V and J ends, which lost 5 bases and 0 bases, there was a span of 10 bases. The CDR3 spells CASSPSGATNEKLFF. CDR3 DNA sequence: TGTGCCAGCAGTCCCTCGGGTGCAACTAATGAAAAACTGTTTTTT. Full variable domain (rest looked up from reference TRBV28 and TRBJ1-4): DVKVTQSSRYLVKRTGEKVFLECVQDMDHENMFWYRQDPGLGLRLIYFSYDVKMKEKGDIPEGYSVSREKKERFSLILESASTNQTSMYLCASSPSGATNEKLFFGSGTQLSVL.

The V call is TRBV10-1, the J call TRBJ1-1; TRBD1 matches at 9 bases. V shed 4 bases and J 1 base; nucleotides not matched to a gene: 7. The CDR3 contains 16 residues. The germline V gene has CDR1 WNHNN and CDR2 SYGVQD (reference sequence). The CDR3 nucleotides read TGCGCCAGCAGTGTGACTAGGACAGGGGCGAACACTGAAGCTTTCTTT. It translates to CASSVTRTGANTEAFF.